One TCR beta chain is described in this entry. This clone's antigen is unknown. The record has no base qualities; no much larger clone is one base away. This specimen belongs to a study of response to subunit inactivated influenza vaccine (dated by TCRdb to 2016 to 2019). Regarding the complete study: To follow how T cells responded to a trivalent subunit inactivated influenza vaccine, the researchers relied on deep quantitative profiling of the T cell receptor repertoire.

The V and J ends are trimmed by 0 bases and 7 bases, leaving 14 bases between them. In the germline V gene, CDR1 corresponds to SGHAT and CDR2 to FQNNGV. From cysteine to phenylalanine, the CDR3 is 15 amino acids long. The CDR3 DNA has 45 bases and is translated from base 1. Library construction relied on RT-PCR. For sequencing, an Illumina HiSeq 2500 was employed. Through fastp at Q25 and MiXCR, TCRdb rebuilt clones from the public reads, retaining in-frame beta chains. Identical CDR3 protein sequences are pooled into one entry, listed with their most common genes and DNA. This sample is represented by about 190,000 distinct CDR3 sequences; under 15% of them were singletons. The ten biggest clones cover approximately 30% of the sample. General study outcomes and caveats: According to the authors, only a limited number of new T cells may be recruited by each seasonal influenza vaccination.

The receptor chain draws on TRBV11-2 and TRBJ2-3; the D gene is tentatively TRBD1 or TRBD2, each matching 6 bases. This TCR was recovered from a man aged 50-60 years who received an inactivated influenza vaccine. Donor details come from another sample of the same person, matched by shared clones. Sequences were derived from CD8+ T cells sorted from PBMCs, sampled 4 to 6 days after vaccination. The nucleotide sequence reads as follows: TGTGCCAGCAGCTTAGATTTCTACGGGGGCCATACGCAGTATTTT. It is translated as CASSLDFYGGHTQYF.